Listed here are 10 T cell receptor beta chains from one sample, sequenced in a study of response to subunit inactivated influenza vaccine. Each CDR3 protein is one row after TCRdb ran MiXCR on the RT-PCR reads. The sample shows around 530,000 distinct CDR3 sequences, approximately 16% of them seen only once. Specimen: CD4+ T cells sorted from PBMCs, collected less than 30 months after vaccination. The receptors originated from a man aged 50 to 75 who received an inactivated influenza vaccine.

DNA for the CDR3: TGCAGTGGATGGGCGACCGGGGCCAACGTCCTGACTTTC. Translated: CSGWATGANVLTF. The rearrangement links TRBV20-1 to TRBJ2-6; D is unresolved. V was trimmed by 7 bases and J by 4 bases, leaving 11 bases between them. The CDR3 spans 13 residues. Germline CDR1 reads DFQATT; CDR2 reads SNEGSKA (reference sequence).

This clonotype turned up a few times. The chain links TRBV6-9 to TRBJ1-1; 8 nucleotides agree with TRBD1. The J segment lost 3 bases and the V segment lost 6 bases, leaving 12 bases of the junction unmatched. CDR3 size: 16 residues. Germline values: CDR1 MNHGY, CDR2 SVAAGI. This CDR3 is CASSQTGGRPYTEAFF. The DNA for the CDR3 is TGTGCCAGCAGCCAAACAGGGGGTCGCCCGTACACTGAAGCTTTCTTT.

This clonotype was detected a few times. V gene TRBV29-1 combines with J gene TRBJ1-2, with D perhaps matching TRBD1 (5 bases). With 3 bases removed from V and 4 bases from J, the gap between germline ends came to 18 bases. Germline values: CDR1 SQVTM, CDR2 ANQGSEA. The CDR3 runs to 15 residues. The CDR3, as DNA: TGCAGCGTTGAGGGACGATTACAGAGTCTCTATGGCTACACCTTC. It is translated as CSVEGRLQSLYGYTF.

This clonotype was found many times. The rearrangement links TRBV2 to TRBJ1-4; 9 nucleotides agree with TRBD1. Germline CDR1 is SNHLY and CDR2 is FYNNEI. The CDR3 is 14 amino acids. Losses at the gene ends were 8 bases for V and 7 bases for J; bases not matched to a gene: 8. The CDR3 region is CASRDRVGSEKLFF. For the CDR3, the DNA is TGTGCCAGCCGGGACAGGGTAGGGAGTGAAAAACTGTTTTTT.

This clonotype turned up a few times. The chain carries TRBV29-1 and TRBJ2-4, with a possible D match to TRBD1 (5 bases). CDR1 and CDR2 (germline): SQVTM, ANQGSEA. Between the trimmed V and J ends, which lost 1 base and 9 bases, there was a span of 10 bases. The CDR3 consists of 12 residues. CDR3 residues: CSVEAGRGIQYF. Here the CDR3 DNA reads TGCAGCGTTGAAGCAGGGCGAGGCATTCAGTACTTC.

The V gene is TRBV29-1, the J gene TRBJ2-5, with 11 bases lining up with TRBD2. The V gene's germline CDR1 is SQVTM and CDR2 ANQGSEA. J was trimmed by 1 base and V by 3 bases; bases with no gene match: 4. This CDR3 has 15 residues. The DNA for the CDR3 is TGCAGCGTTGACGATAGCGGGAGGGCCCAAGAGACCCAGTACTTC. Protein product: CSVDDSGRAQETQYF.

V usage is TRBV20-1 and J usage is TRBJ2-5; D ambiguous. V was trimmed by 1 base and J by 5 bases, leaving 11 bases between them. Looked up from germline, CDR1 is DFQATT and CDR2 is SNEGSKA (reference sequence). This CDR3 is 13 amino acids long. CDR3 amino acids: CSARVLTLETQYF. CDR3 nucleotides: TGCAGTGCTAGAGTTCTTACGTTGGAGACCCAGTACTTC.

The chain combines TRBV4-2 with TRBJ2-3, with TRBD2 matching 11 bases. This CDR3 comprises 19 residues. V shed 4 bases and J 0 bases; nucleotides not matched to a gene: 12. CDR1 is LGHNA and CDR2 is YNFKEQ in the germline V gene. This chain's CDR3 is CASSPHIGTSGISTDTQYF. DNA for the CDR3: TGTGCCAGCAGCCCCCATATAGGGACTAGCGGTATTAGCACAGATACGCAGTATTTT.

A few counts support this clonotype. J is TRBJ2-2 and V is TRBV5-4, with D uncertain. Germline V lookup: CDR1 SGHNT, CDR2 YYREEE (reference sequence). The CDR3 totals 14 residues. Trimming took off 1 base at V and 4 bases at J, with 8 bases between the two ends. DNA for the CDR3: TGTGCCAGCAGCTTGTACGGTGGCACCGGGGAGCTGTTTTTT. This sequence encodes CASSLYGGTGELFF. Looking up the rest from reference TRBV5-4 and TRBJ2-2 gives the full variable domain: ETGVTQSPTHLIKTRGQQVTLRCSSQSGHNTVSWYQQALGQGPQFIFQYYREEENGRGNFPPRFSGLQFPNYSSELNVNALELDDSALYLCASSLYGGTGELFFGEGSRLTVL.

V usage is TRBV20-1 and J usage is TRBJ1-2, with D perhaps TRBD1 (6 bases). This CDR3 region has 15 residues. V shed 2 bases and J shed 4 bases, with 17 bases lying between them. Germline V gives CDR1 DFQATT, CDR2 SNEGSKA (reference sequence). The CDR3 bases are TGCAGTGCTAGACCATACAAACAGGGCCCCTATGGCTACACCTTC. It yields the protein CSARPYKQGPYGYTF.